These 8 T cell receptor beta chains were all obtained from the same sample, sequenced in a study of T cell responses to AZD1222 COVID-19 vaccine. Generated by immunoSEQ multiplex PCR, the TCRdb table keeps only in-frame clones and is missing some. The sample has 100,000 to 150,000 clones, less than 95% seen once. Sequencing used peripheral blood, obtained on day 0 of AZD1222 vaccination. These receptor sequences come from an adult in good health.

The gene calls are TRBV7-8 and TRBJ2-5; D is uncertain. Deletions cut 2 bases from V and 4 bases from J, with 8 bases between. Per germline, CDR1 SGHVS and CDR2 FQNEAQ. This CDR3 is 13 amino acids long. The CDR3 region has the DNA TGTGCCAGCAGCTTAAACGAAGGAGAGACCCAGTACTTC. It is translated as CASSLNEGETQYF.

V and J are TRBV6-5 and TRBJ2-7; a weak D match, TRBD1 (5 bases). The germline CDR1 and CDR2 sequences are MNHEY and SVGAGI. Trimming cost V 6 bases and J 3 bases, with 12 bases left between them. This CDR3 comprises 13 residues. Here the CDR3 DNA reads TGTGCCAGCAGAAAATCGCAGGGCTACGAGCAGTACTTC. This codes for CASRKSQGYEQYF.

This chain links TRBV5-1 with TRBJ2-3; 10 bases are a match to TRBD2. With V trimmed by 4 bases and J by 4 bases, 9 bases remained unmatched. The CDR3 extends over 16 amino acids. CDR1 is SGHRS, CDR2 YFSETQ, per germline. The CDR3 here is CASSLAGTSEPDTQYF. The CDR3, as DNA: TGCGCCAGCAGCCTAGCCGGGACTAGCGAGCCAGATACGCAGTATTTT.

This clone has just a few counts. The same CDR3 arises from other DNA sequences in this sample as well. The chain's CDR3 is CASRIDSSYEQYF. The CDR3 DNA reads TGTGCCAGCAGGATCGACAGCTCCTACGAGCAGTACTTC. The rearrangement joins TRBV28 to TRBJ2-7, with D tentatively TRBD1 (5 bases). Trimming removed 6 bases at V and 0 bases at J, with 9 bases between. The CDR3 is made up of 13 amino acids. Germline V lookup: CDR1 MDHEN, CDR2 SYDVKM.

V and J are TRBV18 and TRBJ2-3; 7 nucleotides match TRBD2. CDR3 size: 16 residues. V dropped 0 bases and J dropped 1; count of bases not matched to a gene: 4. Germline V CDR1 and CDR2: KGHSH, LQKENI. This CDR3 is CASSPPELAGTDTQYF. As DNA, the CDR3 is TGTGCCAGCTCACCACCTGAGCTAGCGGGCACAGATACGCAGTATTTT.

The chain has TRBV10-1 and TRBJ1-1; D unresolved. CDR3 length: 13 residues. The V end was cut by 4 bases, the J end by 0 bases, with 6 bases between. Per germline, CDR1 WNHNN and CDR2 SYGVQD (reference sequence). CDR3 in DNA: TGCGCCAGCAGTGCTGCAGTGAACACTGAAGCTTTCTTT. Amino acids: CASSAAVNTEAFF.

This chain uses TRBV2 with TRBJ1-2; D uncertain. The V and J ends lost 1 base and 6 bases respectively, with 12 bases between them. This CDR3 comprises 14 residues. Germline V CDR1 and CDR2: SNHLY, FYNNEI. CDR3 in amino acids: CASSEVGERDGYTF. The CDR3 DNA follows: TGTGCCAGCAGTGAAGTAGGCGAACGGGATGGCTACACCTTC.

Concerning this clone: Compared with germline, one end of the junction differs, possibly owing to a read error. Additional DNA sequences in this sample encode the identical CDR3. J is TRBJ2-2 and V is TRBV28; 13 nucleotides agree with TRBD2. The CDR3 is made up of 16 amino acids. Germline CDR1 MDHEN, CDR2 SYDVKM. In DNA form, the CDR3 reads TGTGCTAGCAGTTCACCTACTAGCGGGAGGGCCGGGGAGCTGTTTTTT. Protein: CASSSPTSGRAGELFF.